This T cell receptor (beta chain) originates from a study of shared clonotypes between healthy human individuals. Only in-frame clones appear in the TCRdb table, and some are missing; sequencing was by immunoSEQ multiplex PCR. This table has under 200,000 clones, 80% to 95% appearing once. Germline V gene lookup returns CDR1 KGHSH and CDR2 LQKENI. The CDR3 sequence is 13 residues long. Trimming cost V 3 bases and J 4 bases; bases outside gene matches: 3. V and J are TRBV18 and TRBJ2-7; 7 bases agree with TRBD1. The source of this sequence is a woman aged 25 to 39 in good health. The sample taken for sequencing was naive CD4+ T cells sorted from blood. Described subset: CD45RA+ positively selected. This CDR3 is CASSPQGEYEQYF. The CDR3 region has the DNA TGTGCCAGCTCACCGCAGGGGGAATACGAGCAGTACTTC.